This T cell receptor (beta chain) was obtained from a study of T cells in Graves' hyperthyroidism and ophthalmopathy. Overall study context: Blood was drawn when the patient was first diagnosed and still untreated.

Absence of ophthalmopathy progression within 18 months defined stable Graves' hyperthyroidism. The PBMCs were sourced from fresh peripheral blood (around 9.3 ml). Germline V gives CDR1 MNHNS, CDR2 SASEGT. V was clipped by 8 bases and J by 7 bases; unmatched bases: 5. The CDR3 extends over 13 amino acids. Regarding the study as a whole: Ophthalmopathy got predicted by the model a median around 6.8 months before its onset.

Template material for amplifying TCR beta CDR3 regions consisted of RNA transcripts. The HTBI set primed first-round TCR CDR3 RT-PCR. MiXCR, run by TCRdb on the multiplex PCR reads, gives a single entry per CDR3 protein. The sample consists of around 500,000 distinct CDR3 sequences, 11% to 15% of them appearing once. This clonotype occurred many times. No antigen is known for it. The chain is built from TRBV6-1 and TRBJ2-1, with 10 bases aligning to TRBD2. What was sequenced was blood. This TCR was sampled from a woman in her forties with Graves' hyperthyroidism. CDR3 in DNA: TGTGCCAGCCCACCTAGCGGGAGTAATGAGCAGTTCTTC. Protein: CASPPSGSNEQFF.